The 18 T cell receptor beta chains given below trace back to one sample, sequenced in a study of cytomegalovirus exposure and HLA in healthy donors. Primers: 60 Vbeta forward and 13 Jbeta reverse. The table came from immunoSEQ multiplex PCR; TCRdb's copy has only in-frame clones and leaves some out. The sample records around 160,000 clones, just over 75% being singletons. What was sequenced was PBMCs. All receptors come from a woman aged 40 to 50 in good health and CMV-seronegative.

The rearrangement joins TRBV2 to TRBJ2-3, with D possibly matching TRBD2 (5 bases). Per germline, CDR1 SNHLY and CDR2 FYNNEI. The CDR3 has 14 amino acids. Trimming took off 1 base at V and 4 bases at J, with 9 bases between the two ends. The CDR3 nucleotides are TGTGCCAGCAGTGAAGAGGGAGTGGCAGATACGCAGTATTTT. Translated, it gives CASSEEGVADTQYF.

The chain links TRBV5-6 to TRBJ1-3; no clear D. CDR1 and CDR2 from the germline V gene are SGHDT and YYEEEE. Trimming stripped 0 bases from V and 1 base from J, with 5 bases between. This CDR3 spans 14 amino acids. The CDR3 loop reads CASSLERSGNTIYF. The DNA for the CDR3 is TGTGCCAGCAGCTTGGAACGGTCTGGAAACACCATATATTTT.

CDR3 in DNA: TGTGCCAGCAGCCCAGGACTAGCGGAGACCCAGTACTTC. Translation: CASSPGLAETQYF. The chain employs TRBV7-3 and TRBJ2-5; 9 bases align to TRBD2. Germline V lookup: CDR1 SGHTA, CDR2 FQGTGA. The CDR3 loop spans 13 amino acids. With 5 bases clipped from V and 5 bases from J, the junction kept 3 bases outside the gene matches.

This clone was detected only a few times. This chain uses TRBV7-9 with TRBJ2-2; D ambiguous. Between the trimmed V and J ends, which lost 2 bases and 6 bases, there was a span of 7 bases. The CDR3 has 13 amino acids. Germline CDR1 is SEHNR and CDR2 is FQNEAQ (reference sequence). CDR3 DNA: TGTGCCAGCAGCTTACTTACGGCCGGGGAGCTGTTTTTT. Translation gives CASSLLTAGELFF.

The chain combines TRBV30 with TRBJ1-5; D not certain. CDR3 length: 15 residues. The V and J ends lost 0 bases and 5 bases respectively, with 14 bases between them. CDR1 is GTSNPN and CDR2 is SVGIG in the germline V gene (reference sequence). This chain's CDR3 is CAWSVDGSYYQPQHF. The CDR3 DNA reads TGTGCCTGGAGTGTAGATGGGAGCTACTATCAGCCCCAGCATTTT.

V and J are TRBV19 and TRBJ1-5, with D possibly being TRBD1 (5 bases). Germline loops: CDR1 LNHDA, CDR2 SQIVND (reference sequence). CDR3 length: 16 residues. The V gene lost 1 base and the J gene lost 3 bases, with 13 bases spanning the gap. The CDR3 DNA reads TGTGCCAGTAGTATAGTACCAGGGATGACCAATCAGCCCCAGCATTTT. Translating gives CASSIVPGMTNQPQHF.

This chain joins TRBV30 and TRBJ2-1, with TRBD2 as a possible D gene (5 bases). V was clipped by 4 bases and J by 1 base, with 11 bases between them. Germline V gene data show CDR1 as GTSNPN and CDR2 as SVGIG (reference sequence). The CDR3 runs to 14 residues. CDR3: CAWTSSLSYNEQFF. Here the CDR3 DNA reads TGTGCCTGGACTAGCTCTCTATCCTACAATGAGCAGTTCTTC.

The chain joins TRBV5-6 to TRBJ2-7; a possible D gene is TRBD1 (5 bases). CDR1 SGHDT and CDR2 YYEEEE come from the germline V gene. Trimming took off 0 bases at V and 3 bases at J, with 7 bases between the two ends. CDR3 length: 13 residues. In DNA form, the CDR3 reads TGTGCCAGCAGCTTGGAGGGGTACTACGAGCAGTACTTC. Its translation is CASSLEGYYEQYF.

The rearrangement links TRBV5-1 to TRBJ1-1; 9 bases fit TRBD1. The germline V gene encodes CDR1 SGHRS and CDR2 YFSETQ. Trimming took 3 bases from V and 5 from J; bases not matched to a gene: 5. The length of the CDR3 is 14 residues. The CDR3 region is CASSSQGQGTEAFF. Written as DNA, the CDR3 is TGCGCCAGCAGCTCACAGGGACAGGGAACTGAAGCTTTCTTT.

CDR3 region: CASSITGTGLSDGGNTIYF. The CDR3 bases are TGTGCCAGCAGTATAACCGGGACAGGTTTGTCGGACGGGGGAAACACCATATATTTT. V is TRBV28 and J is TRBJ1-3; 8 bases are a match to TRBD1. The V and J ends lost 5 bases and 4 bases, in that order; junction bases with no gene match: 19. Per the germline V gene, CDR1 is MDHEN and CDR2 is SYDVKM. The CDR3 contains 19 residues.

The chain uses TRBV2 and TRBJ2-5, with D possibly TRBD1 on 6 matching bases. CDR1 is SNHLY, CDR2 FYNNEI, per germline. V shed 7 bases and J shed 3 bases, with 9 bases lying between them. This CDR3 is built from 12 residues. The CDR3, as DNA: TGTGCCAGCAACCGGGACAAAGAGACCCAGTACTTC. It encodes CASNRDKETQYF.

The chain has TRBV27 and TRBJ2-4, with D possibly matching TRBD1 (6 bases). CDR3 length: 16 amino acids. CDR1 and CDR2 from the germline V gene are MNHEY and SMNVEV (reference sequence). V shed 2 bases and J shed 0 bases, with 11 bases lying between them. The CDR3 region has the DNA TGTGCCAGCAGTTTAATGGCAGGGGTAGCCAAAAACATTCAGTACTTC. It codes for CASSLMAGVAKNIQYF.

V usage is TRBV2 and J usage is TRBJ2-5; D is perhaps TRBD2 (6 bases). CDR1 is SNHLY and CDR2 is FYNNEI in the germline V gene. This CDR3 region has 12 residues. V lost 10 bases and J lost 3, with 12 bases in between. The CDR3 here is CATGLLEETQYF. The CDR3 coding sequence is TGTGCCACGGGACTCCTTGAAGAGACCCAGTACTTC.

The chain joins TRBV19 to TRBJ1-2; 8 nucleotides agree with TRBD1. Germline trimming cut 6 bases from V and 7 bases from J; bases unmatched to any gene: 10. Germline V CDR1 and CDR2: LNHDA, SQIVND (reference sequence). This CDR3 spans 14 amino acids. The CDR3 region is CASSPKIGQGGYTF. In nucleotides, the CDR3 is TGTGCCAGTAGCCCCAAGATTGGACAGGGTGGCTACACCTTC.

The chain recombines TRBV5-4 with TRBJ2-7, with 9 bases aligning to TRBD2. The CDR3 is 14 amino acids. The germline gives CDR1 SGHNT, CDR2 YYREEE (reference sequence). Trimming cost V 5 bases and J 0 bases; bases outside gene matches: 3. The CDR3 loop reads CASRVAGDSYEQYF. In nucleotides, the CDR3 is TGTGCCAGCAGAGTAGCGGGAGACTCCTACGAGCAGTACTTC.

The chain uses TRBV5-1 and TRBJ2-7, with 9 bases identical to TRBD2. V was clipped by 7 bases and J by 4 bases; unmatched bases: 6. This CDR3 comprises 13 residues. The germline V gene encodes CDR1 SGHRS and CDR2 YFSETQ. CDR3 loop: CASSREGGYEQYF. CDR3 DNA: TGCGCCAGCTCGCGGGAGGGAGGGTACGAGCAGTACTTC.

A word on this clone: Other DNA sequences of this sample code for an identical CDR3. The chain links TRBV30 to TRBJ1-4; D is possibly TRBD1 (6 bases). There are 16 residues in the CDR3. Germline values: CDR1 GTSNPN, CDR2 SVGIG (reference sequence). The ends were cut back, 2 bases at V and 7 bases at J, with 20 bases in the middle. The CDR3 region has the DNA TGTGCCTGGAGTTCCCCCCGGGCAGGGGAGGGTGAAAAACTGTTTTTT. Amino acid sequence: CAWSSPRAGEGEKLFF. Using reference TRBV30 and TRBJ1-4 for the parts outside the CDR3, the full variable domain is SQTIHQWPATLVQPVGSPLSLECTVEGTSNPNLYWYRQAAGRGLQLLFYSVGIGQISSEVPQNLSASRPQDRQFILSSKKLLLSDSGFYLCAWSSPRAGEGEKLFFGSGTQLSVL.

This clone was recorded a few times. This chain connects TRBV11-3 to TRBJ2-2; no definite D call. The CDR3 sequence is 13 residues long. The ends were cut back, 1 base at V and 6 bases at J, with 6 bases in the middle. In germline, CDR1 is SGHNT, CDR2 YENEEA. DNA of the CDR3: TGTGCCAGCAGCTTAGTTTCGGCCGGGGAGCTGTTTTTT. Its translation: CASSLVSAGELFF. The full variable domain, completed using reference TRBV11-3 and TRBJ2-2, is EAGVVQSPRYKIIEKKQPVAFWCNPISGHNTLYWYLQNLGQGPELLIRYENEEAVDDSQLPKDRFSAERLKGVDSTLKIQPAELGDSAVYLCASSLVSAGELFFGEGSRLTVL.